Below are 15 T cell receptor beta chains sequenced from a single sample in a study of Ad26.COV2.S vaccination and SARS-CoV-2 variants. Repertoires were generated with immunoSEQ multiplex PCR, while TCRdb's copy carries only in-frame clones and drops some. This sample carries 300,000 to 450,000 clones, about 90% of them seen once, and the ten largest clones take around 4%. Here the sequenced sample was peripheral blood, taken after recovery from COVID-19. The receptors were gathered from a human donor who had recovered from COVID-19.

The V gene is TRBV5-1, the J gene TRBJ2-3; TRBD2 agrees at 12 bases. There are 16 residues in the CDR3. The V and J ends lost 0 bases and 1 base, in that order; junction bases with no gene match: 0. Germline V gene lookup returns CDR1 SGHRS and CDR2 YFSETQ. CDR3 coding DNA: TGCGCCAGCAGCTTGGGACTAGCGGGGGGCACAGATACGCAGTATTTT. Encoded protein: CASSLGLAGGTDTQYF.

A few counts support this clone. The CDR3 loop reads CASTTGGREQFF. The CDR3 DNA is TGTGCCAGTACAACTGGGGGCCGGGAGCAGTTCTTC. The J gene is TRBJ2-1, the V gene TRBV19; weak D call: TRBD1 (6 bases). The CDR3 sequence is 12 residues long. CDR1 is LNHDA, CDR2 SQIVND, per germline (reference sequence). The V and J ends lost 7 bases and 10 bases respectively, with 14 bases between them.

About this clone itself: A junction end diverges from the germline sequence, so it may reflect a read error. This chain joins TRBV19 and TRBJ2-4; 7 bases agree with TRBD1. Germline V CDR1 and CDR2: LNHDA, SQIVND (reference sequence). The length of the CDR3 is 14 residues. The CDR3 region is CASSMESRQGPRDF. The CDR3 region has the DNA TGTGCCAGTAGTATGGAGAGTCGACAGGGCCCTCGGGACTTC.

The chain couples TRBV20-1 to TRBJ1-1; no definite D call. The germline CDR1 and CDR2 sequences are DFQATT and SNEGSKA (reference sequence). V lost 3 bases and J lost 1, with 12 bases in between. The CDR3 is made up of 14 amino acids. The CDR3 loop reads CSASHPDWNTEAFF. As DNA, the CDR3 is TGCAGTGCTAGTCACCCGGACTGGAACACTGAAGCTTTCTTT.

The count of this clone is one. The chain recombines TRBV6-2 or TRBV6-3 with TRBJ1-5; D uncertain. This CDR3 has 16 residues. V gave up 0 bases and J gave up 4 bases, with 13 bases separating them. CDR1 is MNHEY and CDR2 is SVGEGT in the germline V gene. CDR3 loop: CASSYSTRGGNQPQHF. DNA of the CDR3: TGTGCCAGCAGTTACTCGACTCGTGGCGGGAATCAGCCCCAGCATTTT.

This chain joins TRBV4-1 and TRBJ2-7; D possibly corresponds to TRBD1 (5 bases). Looked up from germline, CDR1 is MGHRA and CDR2 is YSYEKL. The V end lost 6 bases, the J end lost 6 bases, and 18 bases lay between the germline ends. This CDR3 comprises 14 residues. In DNA form, the CDR3 reads TGCGCCAGCAGTGTCAGGGTGGAAGTAGGCGAGCAGTACTTC. Protein product: CASSVRVEVGEQYF.

The V and J genes are TRBV10-2 and TRBJ2-1; TRBD2 matches at 11 bases. This CDR3 contains 18 residues. With V trimmed by 2 bases and J by 4 bases, 10 bases remained unmatched. The germline CDR1 and CDR2 sequences are WSHSY and SAAADI. CDR3 protein: CASSEQGSGTSGYNEQFF. CDR3 DNA sequence: TGCGCCAGCAGTGAGCAGGGATCCGGGACTAGCGGATACAATGAGCAGTTCTTC.

This clone was counted a few times. The chain combines TRBV7-9 with TRBJ1-3, with D possibly being TRBD1 (6 bases). This CDR3 spans 15 amino acids. The V gene lost 2 bases and the J gene lost 5 bases, with 13 bases spanning the gap. Germline V gene sequence: CDR1 SEHNR, CDR2 FQNEAQ (reference sequence). As DNA, the CDR3 is TGTGCCAGCAGCTTATGGGACACGGATAGAAACACCATATATTTT. Amino acids: CASSLWDTDRNTIYF.

This clone occurred a few times. The chain employs TRBV9 and TRBJ1-1; TRBD1 matches 9 bases. Per germline, CDR1 SGDLS and CDR2 YYNGEE. After removal of 0 bases from V and 2 bases from J, the junction contained 5 bases not matched to a gene. This CDR3 has 16 amino acids. CDR3 sequence: CASSVVTGGGNTEAFF. CDR3 in DNA: TGTGCCAGCAGCGTAGTTACAGGGGGCGGAAACACTGAAGCTTTCTTT.

The J gene is TRBJ1-3, the V gene TRBV2, with 7 bases identical to TRBD1. Germline CDR1 is SNHLY and CDR2 is FYNNEI. Losses at the gene ends were 8 bases for V and 9 bases for J; bases not matched to a gene: 7. This CDR3 comprises 12 residues. CDR3 region: CASSDRLGTIYF. The CDR3 DNA follows: TGTGCCAGCTCGGACAGGTTGGGCACCATATATTTT.

The rearrangement links TRBV7-6 to TRBJ2-3; 10 nucleotides match TRBD2. With 3 bases clipped from V and 8 bases from J, the junction kept 5 bases outside the gene matches. Germline assignment: CDR1 SGHVS and CDR2 FNYEAQ. This CDR3 comprises 14 residues. The DNA for the CDR3 is TGTGCCAGCAGCTTTGAGTCTAGCGGGGGTACGCAGTATTTT. Protein: CASSFESSGGTQYF.

This clone was detected once. The rearrangement uses TRBV12-3 or TRBV12-4 and TRBJ1-2; no clear D gene. This CDR3 comprises 12 residues. The germline V and J ends were trimmed by 5 bases and 6 bases, with 10 bases remaining between them. The CDR3 sequence is CASSPIVHGYTF. The CDR3 nucleotides read TGTGCCAGCAGTCCCATTGTTCATGGCTACACCTTC.

A single count supports this clone. CDR3 coding DNA: TGTGCCAGCGTAGCTTATGGGAATTCACCCCTCCACTTT. It is translated as CASVAYGNSPLHF. The chain links TRBV7-2 to TRBJ1-6, with D unclear. The length of the CDR3 is 13 residues. V lost 8 bases, J lost 7 bases, and 12 bases lay in between. Germline CDR1 and CDR2: SGHTA and FQGNSA. The entire variable domain, with the rest obtained from reference TRBV7-2 and TRBJ1-6, is as follows: GAGVSQSPSNKVTEKGKDVELRCDPISGHTALYWYRQSLGQGLEFLIYFQGNSAPDKSGLPSDRFSAERTGGSVSTLTIQRTQQEDSAVYLCASVAYGNSPLHFGNGTRLTVT.

The V call is TRBV9, the J call TRBJ2-5, with a weak D call TRBD1 (5 bases). V shed 0 bases and J shed 4 bases, with 13 bases lying between them. Germline values: CDR1 SGDLS, CDR2 YYNGEE. This CDR3 region has 15 residues. This CDR3 reads CASSVEGDRGETQYF. In DNA, the CDR3 is TGTGCCAGCAGCGTAGAAGGGGATCGTGGAGAGACCCAGTACTTC.

The chain links TRBV11-2 to TRBJ2-1; possibly TRBD1 for D (6 bases). In germline, CDR1 is SGHAT, CDR2 FQNNGV. The CDR3 has 15 amino acids. Trimming removed 1 base at V and 6 bases at J, with 13 bases between. In DNA form, the CDR3 reads TGTGCCAGCAGCTTAGGCCCAGGGGAAATCAATGAGCAGTTCTTC. This encodes CASSLGPGEINEQFF.